This T cell receptor beta chain was retrieved from a study of CD8 T cells in Susac syndrome. In germline, CDR1 is SNHLY, CDR2 FYNNEI. The CDR3 has 15 amino acids. The junction had 6 bases not matched to a gene; V was cut back by 4 bases and J by 1 base. An amount of RNA that ranged from roughly 0.5 to 1 ug was reverse transcribed with random hexamers. MiXCR, run by TCRdb on the immunoSEQ multiplex PCR reads, gives a single entry per CDR3 protein. This sample carries some 260,000 distinct CDR3 sequences, roughly 95% of them seen once, and the ten largest clones take roughly 0.072%. The chain couples TRBV2 to TRBJ2-5; 7 bases align to TRBD2. The sequenced material came from CD4+ T cells from PBMCs. The receptor was isolated from a human donor with multiple sclerosis. CDR3 coding DNA: TGTGCCAGCAGTGTTCAGCGGGGACCCCAAGAGACCCAGTACTTC. Translating gives CASSVQRGPQETQYF. Full variable domain (outside the CDR3, taken from reference TRBV2 and TRBJ2-5): EPEVTQTPSHQVTQMGQEVILRCVPISNHLYFYWYRQILGQKVEFLVSFYNNEISEKSEIFDDQFSVERPDGSNFTLKIRSTKLEDSAMYFCASSVQRGPQETQYFGPGTRLLVL.